The 20 T cell receptor beta chains in this list originate from one sample, sequenced in a study of technical replicates of blood from several donors. Some clones are missing from TCRdb's copy, which holds only in-frame ones; the method was immunoSEQ multiplex PCR. The sample records about 90,000 clones, roughly 92% being singletons. The sequenced sample consisted of T cells isolated from PBMCs. These receptors came from a human donor in good health.

The gene calls are TRBV27 and TRBJ1-2, with 9 bases fitting TRBD1. The junction had 5 bases not matched to a gene; V was cut back by 3 bases and J by 0 bases. The V gene's germline CDR1 is MNHEY and CDR2 SMNVEV (reference sequence). CDR3 length equals 16 residues. The CDR3 DNA reads TGTGCCAGCAGTTTTCTACAGGGGGCTTCTAACTATGGCTACACCTTC. This translates into CASSFLQGASNYGYTF.

The J gene is TRBJ1-1, the V gene TRBV6-1; 7 nucleotides match TRBD1. The CDR3 has 14 residues. The germline gives CDR1 MNHNS, CDR2 SASEGT. V lost 6 bases, J lost 1 base, and 5 bases stayed unmatched. CDR3 residues: CASRRQGTNTEAFF. In DNA form, the CDR3 reads TGTGCCAGCAGGAGACAGGGAACGAACACTGAAGCTTTCTTT.

The chain links TRBV28 to TRBJ1-2, with 11 bases lining up with TRBD1. The V gene's germline CDR1 is MDHEN and CDR2 SYDVKM. The junction had 10 bases not matched to a gene; V was cut back by 5 bases and J by 8 bases. CDR3 size: 15 residues. For the CDR3, the DNA is TGTGCCAGCAGTCACGGGACAGGGGGAGGTGTGGGCTACACCTTC. Translation gives CASSHGTGGGVGYTF.

This clone was counted between two and nine times. V usage is TRBV5-4 and J usage is TRBJ1-2; D not certain. The CDR3 sequence is 13 residues long. Trimming took 3 bases from V and 2 from J, leaving 8 bases between them. Germline lookup yields CDR1 SGHNT and CDR2 YYREEE (reference sequence). The CDR3 nucleotides read TGTGCCAGCAGCTCTATAGAGAACTATGGCTACACCTTC. It specifies CASSSIENYGYTF. The entire variable domain, with the rest obtained from reference TRBV5-4 and TRBJ1-2, is as follows: ETGVTQSPTHLIKTRGQQVTLRCSSQSGHNTVSWYQQALGQGPQFIFQYYREEENGRGNFPPRFSGLQFPNYSSELNVNALELDDSALYLCASSSIENYGYTFGSGTRLTVV.

This clone was detected once. This sequence joins TRBV6-6 and TRBJ1-4; D is ambiguous. The V end lost 5 bases, the J end lost 5 bases, and 15 bases lay between the germline ends. The length of the CDR3 is 15 residues. Per germline, CDR1 MNHNY and CDR2 SVGAGI (reference sequence). The CDR3 sequence: CASSQTSFGNEKLFF. The CDR3 nucleotides read TGTGCCAGCAGTCAGACCTCCTTCGGGAATGAAAAACTGTTTTTT.

The chain recombines TRBV11-2 with TRBJ2-1, with 9 positions matching TRBD2. With V trimmed by 5 bases and J by 8 bases, 10 bases remained unmatched. Looked up from germline, CDR1 is SGHAT and CDR2 is FQNNGV. There are 15 residues in the CDR3. The CDR3, as DNA: TGTGCCAGCAGCGAGCGCGGGAGGGTGGGGGATGAGCAGTTCTTC. Its protein product is CASSERGRVGDEQFF.

J is TRBJ2-3 and V is TRBV12-5; 8 nucleotides match TRBD2. There are 16 residues in the CDR3. Trimming removed 5 bases from V and 2 bases from J; junction bases left unmatched: 9. The V gene's germline CDR1 is LGHNT and CDR2 FRNRAP. As DNA, the CDR3 is TGTGCTAGTGGTCTCCGGGGGGGACGGTACACAGATACGCAGTATTTT. Its protein product is CASGLRGGRYTDTQYF.

The chain is built from TRBV28 and TRBJ2-3; D is unclear. Germline-derived CDR1 and CDR2 are MDHEN and SYDVKM. The V end was cut by 6 bases, the J end by 6 bases, with 10 bases between. The CDR3 totals 12 residues. CDR3 residues: CASRAAGDTQYF. The CDR3 DNA reads as TGTGCCAGCAGGGCCGCCGGGGATACGCAGTATTTT. Variable domain in full (rest from reference TRBV28 and TRBJ2-3): DVKVTQSSRYLVKRTGEKVFLECVQDMDHENMFWYRQDPGLGLRLIYFSYDVKMKEKGDIPEGYSVSREKKERFSLILESASTNQTSMYLCASRAAGDTQYFGPGTRLTVL.

V is TRBV2 and J is TRBJ2-2, with D unclear. The CDR3 extends over 12 amino acids. Trimming took off 7 bases at V and 7 bases at J, with 10 bases between the two ends. The germline V gene has CDR1 SNHLY and CDR2 FYNNEI. DNA for the CDR3: TGTGCCAGCACAGTATCAAGCGGGGAGCTGTTTTTT. Protein: CASTVSSGELFF.

The chain employs TRBV5-1 and TRBJ2-2; 8 bases line up with TRBD1. V lost 4 bases and J lost 6; bases outside the gene matches: 5. CDR3 length: 14 residues. Germline V CDR1 and CDR2: SGHRS, YFSETQ. CDR3 nucleotides: TGCGCCAGCAGCCTGGACAGGGCCGCCGGGGAGCTGTTTTTT. It specifies CASSLDRAAGELFF.

The chain couples TRBV28 to TRBJ2-1, with D possibly matching TRBD1 (5 bases). This CDR3 region has 11 residues. V was shortened by 8 bases and J by 8 bases, with 10 bases between the two germline ends. Germline V gives CDR1 MDHEN, CDR2 SYDVKM. The CDR3 reads CASGAVYEQFF. Written as DNA, the CDR3 is TGTGCCAGCGGGGCGGTCTATGAGCAGTTCTTC.

The V and J genes are TRBV28 and TRBJ2-4; D is possibly TRBD1 (5 bases). V lost 4 bases and J 8 bases, leaving 12 bases between the germline ends. The CDR3 extends over 13 amino acids. Germline loops: CDR1 MDHEN, CDR2 SYDVKM. The DNA of the CDR3 is TGTGCCAGCAGTTCTCCAGGGCTGGACATTCAGTACTTC. Its translation is CASSSPGLDIQYF.

This clone was recorded once. The chain links TRBV4-1 to TRBJ2-5; 8 bases are a match to TRBD2. The germline V gene has CDR1 MGHRA and CDR2 YSYEKL. J lost 2 bases, V lost 1 base, and 6 bases had no gene match. This CDR3 is built from 16 residues. CDR3 sequence: CASSQGRASGQETQYF. CDR3 DNA: TGCGCCAGCAGCCAAGGGAGGGCTAGCGGGCAAGAGACCCAGTACTTC.

The rearrangement links TRBV2 to TRBJ1-1; D not resolved. CDR3 length: 13 amino acids. Trimming left V 5 bases short and J 6 bases short, with 13 bases between. Germline CDR1 is SNHLY and CDR2 is FYNNEI. DNA for the CDR3: TGTGCCAGCAGTTACATCCCGCCTGCTGAAGCTTTCTTT. Translation: CASSYIPPAEAFF.

This chain joins TRBV18 and TRBJ2-3; D not certain. The length of the CDR3 is 14 residues. CDR1 and CDR2 from the germline V gene are KGHSH and LQKENI. Trimming stripped 3 bases from V and 1 base from J, with 8 bases between. CDR3 DNA: TGTGCCAGCTCACCTTCAGGCGGCACAGATACGCAGTATTTT. Amino acid sequence: CASSPSGGTDTQYF.

This CDR3 reads CASSLRGLAGGWEQFF. CDR3 in DNA: TGTGCCAGCAGTCTGAGGGGACTAGCGGGAGGGTGGGAGCAGTTCTTC. V is TRBV27 and J is TRBJ2-1; 16 nucleotides align to TRBD2. With V trimmed by 5 bases and J by 10 bases, 8 bases remained unmatched. In germline, CDR1 is MNHEY, CDR2 SMNVEV (reference sequence). CDR3 length equals 16 residues.

V is TRBV7-9 and J is TRBJ2-5; 9 nucleotides agree with TRBD2. CDR1 and CDR2 from the germline V gene are SEHNR and FQNEAQ (reference sequence). Unmatched junction bases numbered 3, after V lost 1 base and J lost 0 bases. CDR3 length: 16 residues. Here the CDR3 reads CASSLVASGNQETQYF. DNA of the CDR3: TGTGCCAGCAGCTTAGTCGCTAGCGGGAACCAAGAGACCCAGTACTTC.

CDR3 residues: CASTQAQGNSYEQYF. Written as DNA, the CDR3 is TGTGCCAGCACCCAAGCCCAGGGAAACTCCTACGAGCAGTACTTC. The chain has TRBV28 and TRBJ2-7; a possible D gene is TRBD1 (5 bases). The CDR3 totals 15 residues. The V and J ends lost 7 bases and 0 bases respectively, with 16 bases between them. Germline assignment: CDR1 MDHEN and CDR2 SYDVKM.

The chain is built from TRBV28 and TRBJ1-5, with TRBD1 identical over 9 bases. The CDR3 is made up of 15 amino acids. Germline trimming cut 7 bases from V and 6 bases from J; bases unmatched to any gene: 10. Germline V gene lookup returns CDR1 MDHEN and CDR2 SYDVKM. CDR3 in DNA: TGTGCCAGCATGAAGGACAGGGGAGGAGGTCAGCCCCAGCATTTT. Its protein is CASMKDRGGGQPQHF.

The chain uses TRBV6-5 and TRBJ1-1, with TRBD1 as a possible D gene (6 bases). V lost 8 bases and J lost 4, with 17 bases in between. The CDR3 contains 14 residues. Germline V CDR1 and CDR2: MNHEY, SVGAGI. The CDR3 DNA is TGTGCCAGCGGGGCTACAGGGACGGGCACTGAAGCTTTCTTT. As protein: CASGATGTGTEAFF.